This TCR beta chain was captured in a study of T cell responses to AZD1222 COVID-19 vaccine. Second doses at about 4 or about 12 weeks were pooled. This clone was seen a single time. Antigen unknown. Study results and limitations: Spike-spanning, vaccine-associated CD4 TCRs were dominant at 160-218 and 743-854.

V was shortened by 6 bases and J by 9 bases, with 21 bases between the two germline ends. This CDR3 comprises 15 residues. Per the germline V gene, CDR1 is MDHEN and CDR2 is SYDVKM. Using immunoSEQ multiplex PCR, the repertoire was profiled, and TCRdb retains in-frame clones only, with some absent. Altogether 15,000 to 20,000 clones are present, just under 90% being singletons, with the ten largest covering over 8%. The chain combines TRBV28 with TRBJ2-1; D is possibly TRBD2 (6 bases). The receptor comes from an adult who received the AZD1222 COVID-19 vaccine. This specimen was peripheral blood, taken 28 days after the second AZD1222 dose. The CDR3 spells CASSLWLGGRGEQFF. CDR3 DNA: TGTGCCAGCAGCCTGTGGCTGGGGGGACGGGGTGAGCAGTTCTTC.